Below, 3 T cell receptor beta chains from the same sample are listed, as sequenced in a study of blood T cell repertoires in COVID-19. Assay: immunoSEQ multiplex PCR; the TCRdb copy retains only in-frame clones and omits some. The sample shows a few hundred thousand clones, about 89% of them seen only once. Sequenced input: PBMCs or T cells enriched from blood (not recorded which). These receptors were obtained from a woman aged 40-49 years who had been exposed to COVID-19.

This clone was observed once. The rearrangement links TRBV25-1 to TRBJ2-1, with a weak D call TRBD2 (5 bases). V lost 2 bases, J lost 0 bases, and 8 bases lay in between. CDR1 is MGHDK and CDR2 is SYGVNS in the germline V gene. CDR3 size: 15 residues. CDR3 DNA: TGTGCCAGCAGTGAACGGGGATTCTCCTACAATGAGCAGTTCTTC. Translating it yields CASSERGFSYNEQFF.

The V call is TRBV5-6, the J call TRBJ1-1, with a tentative D call TRBD1 (5 bases). The CDR3 extends over 18 amino acids. Trimming took off 0 bases at V and 2 bases at J, with 20 bases between the two ends. Germline loops: CDR1 SGHDT, CDR2 YYEEEE. CDR3 region: CASSLAQPGRAINTEAFF. CDR3 DNA sequence: TGTGCCAGCAGCTTGGCCCAACCAGGGAGGGCCATAAACACTGAAGCTTTCTTT.

The V and J genes are TRBV5-4 and TRBJ1-5, with D unclear. CDR3 length equals 15 residues. Trimming shortened V by 0 bases and J by 2 bases, and 9 bases separated the two germline ends. Looked up from germline, CDR1 is SGHNT and CDR2 is YYREEE (reference sequence). The CDR3, as DNA: TGTGCCAGCAGCTTGGGCCCGGGAGGCAATCAGCCCCAGCATTTT. Residues: CASSLGPGGNQPQHF.